Listed below are T cell receptor beta chains from one sample, sequenced in a study of blood T cell repertoires in COVID-19. Clones were read by immunoSEQ multiplex PCR, and TCRdb kept only the in-frame ones, dropping some. The table shows 120,000 to 150,000 clones, with roughly 80% occurring only once. Source material: peripheral blood. All receptors derive from a woman older than 75 with acute or convalescent COVID-19. The CDR3 runs from the conserved cysteine through the conserved F or W. A D gene is named only where the DNA matches it firmly. Size is stated for part of the rows, as once, few or many counts, or as a class when the clone is expanded.

.	TRBV5-4	.	15	TRBJ1-2	TGTGCCAGCAGCTACCAGGACAGAGGGAACTATGGCTACACCTTC	CASSYQDRGNYGYTF
.	TRBV5-1	TRBD1	18	TRBJ2-7	TGCGCCAGCAGCTTGGTGGGGCCCCATACAGGGGGCTCCTACGAGCAGTACTTC	CASSLVGPHTGGSYEQYF
few	TRBV27	.	13	TRBJ1-2	TGTGCCAGCAGTTTAGCAGTTAACTATGGCTACACCTTC	CASSLAVNYGYTF
.	TRBV2	.	14	TRBJ2-1	TGTGCCAGCATAAGGGGGGACTATACCAATGAGCAGTTCTTC	CASIRGDYTNEQFF
.	TRBV24-1	.	15	TRBJ2-3	TGTGCCACCAGTTCCCAGGGCCCAAGCCCAGATACGCAGTATTTT	CATSSQGPSPDTQYF
.	TRBV27	TRBD1	13	TRBJ1-2	TGTGCCAGCCGGAGACAGGGGAACTATGGCTACACCTTC	CASRRQGNYGYTF
few	TRBV19	TRBD2	13	TRBJ2-3	TGTGCCAGCGGGGCTAGCGGGGACTATACGCAGTATTTT	CASGASGDYTQYF
.	TRBV30	TRBD1	15	TRBJ1-5	TGTGCCTGGAGTGCCACCCAGGGGGCGTATCAGCCCCAGCATTTT	CAWSATQGAYQPQHF
.	TRBV5-1	.	14	TRBJ1-1	TGCGCCAGGCATCTGGGACATAGAAACACTGAAGCTTTCTTT	CARHLGHRNTEAFF
.	TRBV6-5	.	16	TRBJ2-3	TGTGCCAGCAGTTACTCTTCAGCGTCTAGCACAGATACGCAGTATTTT	CASSYSSASSTDTQYF
.	TRBV28	TRBD1	16	TRBJ1-5	TGTGCCAGCAGCAAGACAGGGTACCGAGTTGATCAGCCCCAGCATTTT	CASSKTGYRVDQPQHF
once	TRBV11-3	TRBD1	12	TRBJ2-5	TGTGCCAGCAGCCGACAGGGAGAGACCCAGTACTTC	CASSRQGETQYF
once	TRBV27	.	16	TRBJ1-1	TGTGCCAGCAGCCCAACCCTCTGGGGCCTGAAGGCTGAAGCTTTCTTT	CASSPTLWGLKAEAFF
.	TRBV5-4	TRBD2	14	TRBJ2-3	TGTGCCAGCAGTCCACAGCGGGGGGGCGATACGCAGTATTTT	CASSPQRGGDTQYF
.	TRBV5-1	.	14	TRBJ2-3	TGCGCCAGCAGCTTGGATCAAAACAGAGATACGCAGTATTTT	CASSLDQNRDTQYF
.	TRBV5-4	TRBD1	15	TRBJ1-1	TGTGCCAGCAGCCTAGCCGGACAGGGACGGTCTGAAGCTTTCTTT	CASSLAGQGRSEAFF
once	TRBV7-9	.	14	TRBJ2-5	TGTGCCAGCAGCTTAGATTCCAAACAAGAGACCCAGTACTTC	CASSLDSKQETQYF
.	TRBV18	TRBD2	16	TRBJ2-1	TGTGCCAGCTCACCCTCTGGCGGGAGTCCCCCCAATGAGCAGTTCTTC	CASSPSGGSPPNEQFF
.	TRBV18	.	13	TRBJ1-4	TGTGCCAGCTCACCACCGTCGGAGGAAAAACTGTTTTTT	CASSPPSEEKLFF
.	TRBV6-5	TRBD1	15	TRBJ2-2	TGTGCCAGCAGACGACGACAGGGAGTCTCCGGGGAGCTGTTTTTT	CASRRRQGVSGELFF
.	TRBV7-9	TRBD2	16	TRBJ2-3	TGTGCCAGCAGCTTCCGACTAGCGGGAGTCACAGATACGCAGTATTTT	CASSFRLAGVTDTQYF
.	TRBV5-1	.	11	TRBJ2-1	TGCGCCAGCAGCTTGTATTATGAGCAGTTCTTC	CASSLYYEQFF
.	TRBV3-1/TRBV3-2	.	16	TRBJ2-7	TGTGCCAGCAGCCAAGGGGGCAGGGCCTTCTCCTACGAGCAGTACTTC	CASSQGGRAFSYEQYF
.	TRBV5-1	.	15	TRBJ2-1	TGCGCCAGTCAAGCATGGGACTTCTCCTACAATGAGCAGTTCTTC	CASQAWDFSYNEQFF
.	TRBV5-5	.	15	TRBJ1-2	TGTGCCAGCACCCCCCCGTTGGCAGGGCAGGGTGGCTACACCTTC	CASTPPLAGQGGYTF
.	TRBV5-4	.	15	TRBJ2-3	TGTGCCAGCAGCTTGGACAGTCTCAGCACAGATACGCAGTATTTT	CASSLDSLSTDTQYF
.	TRBV27	TRBD1	19	TRBJ2-1	TGTGCTAGCAGTTTATTCGGGACAGGCGCTTCTTTATCCTACAATGAGCAGTTCTTC	CASSLFGTGASLSYNEQFF
.	TRBV28	.	17	TRBJ2-1	TGTGCCAGCACCCCCGGACAGTTCAGGGGTTATTACAATGAGCAGTTCTTC	CASTPGQFRGYYNEQFF
few	TRBV5-6	.	14	TRBJ1-6	TGTGCCAGCAGCTTCAGTTCCAGTAATTCACCCCTCCACTTT	CASSFSSSNSPLHF
.	TRBV12-3/TRBV12-4	.	13	TRBJ1-6	TGTGCCACCCAGAGGGATCTTGGTTCACCCCTCCACTTT	CATQRDLGSPLHF
many	TRBV19	TRBD1	13	TRBJ1-2	TGTGCCAGTAGCAGGGACAGGGAAGGCGGCTACACCTTC	CASSRDREGGYTF